The 24 T cell receptor beta chains presented below share a single source sample, sequenced in a study of T cell responses to AZD1222 COVID-19 vaccine. The protocol was immunoSEQ multiplex PCR, while the TCRdb copy is restricted to in-frame clones and leaves out a portion. Of some 150,000 clones listed, approximately 88% are singletons. The starting material was peripheral blood, obtained on day 0 of AZD1222 vaccination. These receptors were taken from an adult in good health.

CDR3: CASSPAAGVRNEQFF. For the CDR3, the DNA is TGTGCCAGCTCACCAGCAGCGGGAGTTAGGAATGAGCAGTTCTTC. The chain is built from TRBV18 and TRBJ2-1; TRBD2 aligns across 8 bases. The V and J ends lost 2 bases and 7 bases, in that order; junction bases with no gene match: 7. CDR1 is KGHSH, CDR2 LQKENI, per germline. CDR3 length equals 15 residues.

The rearrangement joins TRBV18 to TRBJ1-4; the match to TRBD1 covers 7 bases. Per the germline V gene, CDR1 is KGHSH and CDR2 is LQKENI. CDR3 length: 15 residues. V dropped 4 bases and J dropped 4; count of bases not matched to a gene: 6. The CDR3 DNA follows: TGTGCCAGCTCACAGTCACAGGGGATTAATGAAAAACTGTTTTTT. It yields the protein CASSQSQGINEKLFF.

The CDR3 coding sequence is TGTGCGATCATTGGGGAAGGGGTAAATGAAAAACTGTTTTTT. This encodes CAIIGEGVNEKLFF. The chain is built from TRBV11-2 and TRBJ1-4; D might be TRBD1 (5 bases). Germline V gene data show CDR1 as SGHAT and CDR2 as FQNNGV. The CDR3 runs to 14 residues.

This clone was detected a few times. The rearrangement uses TRBV10-3 and TRBJ1-6; 9 nucleotides align to TRBD1. Germline CDR1 and CDR2: ENHRY and SYGVKD. CDR3 length equals 15 residues. J was trimmed by 7 bases and V by 2 bases; bases with no gene match: 3. The DNA for the CDR3 is TGTGCCATCAGTGAGAGGGGGACAGGGAATTCACCCCTCCACTTT. Translated: CAISERGTGNSPLHF.

The chain recombines TRBV28 with TRBJ1-5; D unresolved. The germline V gene encodes CDR1 MDHEN and CDR2 SYDVKM. Trimming left V 3 bases short and J 3 bases short, with 12 bases between. There are 15 residues in the CDR3. The CDR3 DNA follows: TGTGCCAGCAGTTTTAAACTGTATTTCAATCAGCCCCAGCATTTT. This translates into CASSFKLYFNQPQHF. The full variable domain, in which reference TRBV28 and TRBJ1-5 provide the parts outside the CDR3, is DVKVTQSSRYLVKRTGEKVFLECVQDMDHENMFWYRQDPGLGLRLIYFSYDVKMKEKGDIPEGYSVSREKKERFSLILESASTNQTSMYLCASSFKLYFNQPQHFGDGTRLSIL.

The chain carries TRBV7-2 and TRBJ2-3, with 14 bases that match TRBD2. The length of the CDR3 is 17 residues. Trimming took 5 bases from V and 0 from J; bases not matched to a gene: 4. Germline V lookup: CDR1 SGHTA, CDR2 FQGNSA. The CDR3 DNA is TGTGCCAGCAGCCCACGACTAGCGGGAGGGAGCACAGATACGCAGTATTTT. Translating it yields CASSPRLAGGSTDTQYF.

The sample holds one count of this clone. This chain joins TRBV5-6 and TRBJ2-5, with D possibly being TRBD1 or TRBD2 (5 bases each). In germline, CDR1 is SGHDT, CDR2 YYEEEE. The ends were cut back, 4 bases at V and 6 bases at J, with 16 bases in the middle. CDR3 size: 14 residues. Written as DNA, the CDR3 is TGTGCCAGCAGCCTAGGGACCGCCCTTCAGACCCAGTACTTC. It encodes CASSLGTALQTQYF.

This chain links TRBV27 with TRBJ1-2; no definite D call. Trimming took 0 bases from V and 5 from J, leaving 13 bases between them. The CDR3 has 15 residues. Per germline, CDR1 MNHEY and CDR2 SMNVEV (reference sequence). The DNA of the CDR3 is TGTGCCAGCAGTTTATCGCGATTCAGCCAATATGGCTACACCTTC. Translation: CASSLSRFSQYGYTF.

The chain has TRBV11-2 and TRBJ1-6, with 9 nucleotides matching TRBD1. Trimming took 2 bases from V and 0 from J; bases not matched to a gene: 2. Germline V CDR1 and CDR2: SGHAT, FQNNGV. The CDR3 contains 17 residues. CDR3 region: CASSLTGGSSYNSPLHF. CDR3 coding DNA: TGTGCCAGCAGCTTAACAGGGGGCAGCTCCTATAATTCACCCCTCCACTTT. The entire variable domain, with the rest obtained from reference TRBV11-2 and TRBJ1-6, is as follows: EAGVAQSPRYKIIEKRQSVAFWCNPISGHATLYWYQQILGQGPKLLIQFQNNGVVDDSQLPKDRFSAERLKGVDSTLKIQPAKLEDSAVYLCASSLTGGSSYNSPLHFGNGTRLTVT.

The chain recombines TRBV18 with TRBJ2-3; 8 nucleotides align to TRBD1. Looked up from germline, CDR1 is KGHSH and CDR2 is LQKENI. V lost 2 bases to trimming and J lost 4 bases; unmatched junction nucleotides: 8. The CDR3 length is 16 residues. In nucleotides, the CDR3 is TGTGCCAGCTCACCAACGTCAGGGGGCCGAGCAGATACGCAGTATTTT. It is translated as CASSPTSGGRADTQYF.

This chain joins TRBV7-9 and TRBJ2-1; 7 positions agree with TRBD2. Germline CDR1 is SEHNR and CDR2 is FQNEAQ (reference sequence). V lost 5 bases to trimming and J lost 6 bases; unmatched junction nucleotides: 4. The CDR3 loop spans 13 amino acids. The CDR3 region is CASSPWGGNEQFF. The CDR3 DNA reads as TGTGCCAGCAGCCCCTGGGGGGGCAATGAGCAGTTCTTC.

V is TRBV6-5 and J is TRBJ2-7; 8 nucleotides agree with TRBD2. Germline V gives CDR1 MNHEY, CDR2 SVGAGI. V shed 3 bases and J 3 bases; nucleotides not matched to a gene: 10. The CDR3 spans 16 residues. DNA for the CDR3: TGTGCCAGCAGTTATTCCGGACTAGCCATGAACTACGAGCAGTACTTC. This gives the protein CASSYSGLAMNYEQYF.

The chain recombines TRBV4-3 with TRBJ2-7, with 9 bases lining up with TRBD2. With 2 bases clipped from V and 2 bases from J, the junction kept 7 bases outside the gene matches. Germline CDR1 and CDR2: LGHNA and YSLEER. The CDR3 runs 16 residues. The CDR3 is CASSQFVAGGAYEQYF. CDR3 nucleotide sequence: TGCGCCAGCAGCCAATTTGTCGCGGGAGGGGCCTACGAGCAGTACTTC.

The CDR3 DNA reads TGTGCCAGTAGTAACAGGGGGCTCCTCACCGGGGAGCTGTTTTTT. This codes for CASSNRGLLTGELFF. The V gene is TRBV19, the J gene TRBJ2-2, with 9 bases that match TRBD1. Germline lookup yields CDR1 LNHDA and CDR2 SQIVND (reference sequence). J lost 4 bases, V lost 4 bases, and 4 bases had no gene match. This CDR3 is built from 15 residues.

The chain joins TRBV7-2 to TRBJ2-3, with D tentatively TRBD2 (7 bases). Germline CDR1 and CDR2: SGHTA and FQGNSA. The CDR3 extends over 15 amino acids. Trimming pared 5 bases from V and 4 bases from J, leaving 16 bases between. The CDR3 protein is CASSPRGGTADTQYF. The CDR3 region has the DNA TGTGCCAGCAGCCCGAGGGGGGGAACGGCAGATACGCAGTATTTT.

The chain's CDR3 is CASSLEGGSNQPQHF. The CDR3 nucleotides read TGCGCCAGCAGCTTGGAGGGAGGTAGCAATCAGCCCCAGCATTTT. The rearrangement links TRBV5-1 to TRBJ1-5; D call uncertain. V was clipped by 0 bases and J by 0 bases, with 7 bases between them. This CDR3 comprises 15 residues. Per germline, CDR1 SGHRS and CDR2 YFSETQ.

This rearrangement joins TRBV5-1 to TRBJ2-1, with TRBD2 matching 11 bases. Germline assignment: CDR1 SGHRS and CDR2 YFSETQ. Trimming took 3 bases from V and 2 from J; bases not matched to a gene: 13. CDR3 length equals 19 residues. CDR3 sequence: CASSSMGISGRGTYNEQFF. As DNA, the CDR3 is TGCGCCAGCAGCTCGATGGGGATTAGCGGGAGGGGTACCTACAATGAGCAGTTCTTC.

This chain connects TRBV5-1 to TRBJ1-1, with 7 positions matching TRBD1. J lost 1 base, V lost 5 bases, and 11 bases had no gene match. Germline CDR1 and CDR2: SGHRS and YFSETQ. There are 16 residues in the CDR3. CDR3 DNA: TGCGCCAGCAGGCCCTTCGACAGGGTCCAGAACACTGAAGCTTTCTTT. Translated, it gives CASRPFDRVQNTEAFF. Together with reference TRBV5-1 and TRBJ1-1, the CDR3 gives the full variable domain: KAGVTQTPRYLIKTRGQQVTLSCSPISGHRSVSWYQQTPGQGLQFLFEYFSETQRNKGNFPGRFSGRQFSNSRSEMNVSTLELGDSALYLCASRPFDRVQNTEAFFGQGTRLTVV.

This clone was seen a handful of times. This chain joins TRBV28 and TRBJ1-5, with D perhaps TRBD1 (6 bases). The germline CDR1 and CDR2 sequences are MDHEN and SYDVKM. The V and J ends lost 2 bases and 6 bases respectively, with 20 bases between them. The CDR3 extends over 17 amino acids. CDR3 DNA sequence: TGTGCCAGCAGTTTAGAGAGGGGGGGTCCCCCCATTCAGCCCCAGCATTTT. It is translated as CASSLERGGPPIQPQHF.

CDR3 DNA sequence: TGTGCCATCAGTGACCCTTACTTAGTCAGGGGCCAGGATGAAAAACTGTTTTTT. This gives the protein CAISDPYLVRGQDEKLFF. The rearrangement links TRBV10-3 to TRBJ1-4; D possibly corresponds to TRBD1 (6 bases). The CDR3 runs 18 residues. Germline V gene data show CDR1 as ENHRY and CDR2 as SYGVKD. Trimming cost V 3 bases and J 6 bases, with 23 bases left between them.

V usage is TRBV6-5 and J usage is TRBJ2-1; D not certain. CDR1 is MNHEY, CDR2 SVGAGI, per germline. The V end lost 0 bases, the J end lost 10 bases, and 4 bases lay between the germline ends. The CDR3 consists of 11 residues. The CDR3 protein is CASSYSGEQFF. The CDR3 nucleotides are TGTGCCAGCAGTTACTCAGGAGAGCAGTTCTTC.

The chain carries TRBV5-6 and TRBJ1-2; 12 nucleotides align to TRBD1. Trimming took 3 bases from V and 13 from J; bases not matched to a gene: 10. Germline V gives CDR1 SGHDT, CDR2 YYEEEE. This CDR3 is 14 amino acids long. The CDR3, as DNA: TGTGCCAGCAGCTACCGGGACAGGGGGCTATTTTCCACCTTC. It translates to CASSYRDRGLFSTF.

The chain employs TRBV5-4 and TRBJ1-2, with a possible D match to TRBD1 (6 bases). Germline CDR1 reads SGHNT; CDR2 reads YYREEE (reference sequence). Trimming pared 0 bases from V and 8 bases from J, leaving 17 bases between. This CDR3 is built from 15 residues. The CDR3 is CASSLVNAGAQGYTF. The CDR3 DNA sequence: TGTGCCAGCAGCTTGGTGAATGCGGGGGCCCAAGGCTACACCTTC.

The gene calls are TRBV28 and TRBJ2-2; TRBD2 matches 13 bases. Germline trimming cut 8 bases from V and 5 bases from J; bases unmatched to any gene: 2. Germline loops: CDR1 MDHEN, CDR2 SYDVKM. This CDR3 comprises 14 residues. CDR3 sequence reads: CASWTSGSTGELFF. In DNA form, the CDR3 reads TGTGCCAGCTGGACTAGCGGGAGTACCGGGGAGCTGTTTTTT.